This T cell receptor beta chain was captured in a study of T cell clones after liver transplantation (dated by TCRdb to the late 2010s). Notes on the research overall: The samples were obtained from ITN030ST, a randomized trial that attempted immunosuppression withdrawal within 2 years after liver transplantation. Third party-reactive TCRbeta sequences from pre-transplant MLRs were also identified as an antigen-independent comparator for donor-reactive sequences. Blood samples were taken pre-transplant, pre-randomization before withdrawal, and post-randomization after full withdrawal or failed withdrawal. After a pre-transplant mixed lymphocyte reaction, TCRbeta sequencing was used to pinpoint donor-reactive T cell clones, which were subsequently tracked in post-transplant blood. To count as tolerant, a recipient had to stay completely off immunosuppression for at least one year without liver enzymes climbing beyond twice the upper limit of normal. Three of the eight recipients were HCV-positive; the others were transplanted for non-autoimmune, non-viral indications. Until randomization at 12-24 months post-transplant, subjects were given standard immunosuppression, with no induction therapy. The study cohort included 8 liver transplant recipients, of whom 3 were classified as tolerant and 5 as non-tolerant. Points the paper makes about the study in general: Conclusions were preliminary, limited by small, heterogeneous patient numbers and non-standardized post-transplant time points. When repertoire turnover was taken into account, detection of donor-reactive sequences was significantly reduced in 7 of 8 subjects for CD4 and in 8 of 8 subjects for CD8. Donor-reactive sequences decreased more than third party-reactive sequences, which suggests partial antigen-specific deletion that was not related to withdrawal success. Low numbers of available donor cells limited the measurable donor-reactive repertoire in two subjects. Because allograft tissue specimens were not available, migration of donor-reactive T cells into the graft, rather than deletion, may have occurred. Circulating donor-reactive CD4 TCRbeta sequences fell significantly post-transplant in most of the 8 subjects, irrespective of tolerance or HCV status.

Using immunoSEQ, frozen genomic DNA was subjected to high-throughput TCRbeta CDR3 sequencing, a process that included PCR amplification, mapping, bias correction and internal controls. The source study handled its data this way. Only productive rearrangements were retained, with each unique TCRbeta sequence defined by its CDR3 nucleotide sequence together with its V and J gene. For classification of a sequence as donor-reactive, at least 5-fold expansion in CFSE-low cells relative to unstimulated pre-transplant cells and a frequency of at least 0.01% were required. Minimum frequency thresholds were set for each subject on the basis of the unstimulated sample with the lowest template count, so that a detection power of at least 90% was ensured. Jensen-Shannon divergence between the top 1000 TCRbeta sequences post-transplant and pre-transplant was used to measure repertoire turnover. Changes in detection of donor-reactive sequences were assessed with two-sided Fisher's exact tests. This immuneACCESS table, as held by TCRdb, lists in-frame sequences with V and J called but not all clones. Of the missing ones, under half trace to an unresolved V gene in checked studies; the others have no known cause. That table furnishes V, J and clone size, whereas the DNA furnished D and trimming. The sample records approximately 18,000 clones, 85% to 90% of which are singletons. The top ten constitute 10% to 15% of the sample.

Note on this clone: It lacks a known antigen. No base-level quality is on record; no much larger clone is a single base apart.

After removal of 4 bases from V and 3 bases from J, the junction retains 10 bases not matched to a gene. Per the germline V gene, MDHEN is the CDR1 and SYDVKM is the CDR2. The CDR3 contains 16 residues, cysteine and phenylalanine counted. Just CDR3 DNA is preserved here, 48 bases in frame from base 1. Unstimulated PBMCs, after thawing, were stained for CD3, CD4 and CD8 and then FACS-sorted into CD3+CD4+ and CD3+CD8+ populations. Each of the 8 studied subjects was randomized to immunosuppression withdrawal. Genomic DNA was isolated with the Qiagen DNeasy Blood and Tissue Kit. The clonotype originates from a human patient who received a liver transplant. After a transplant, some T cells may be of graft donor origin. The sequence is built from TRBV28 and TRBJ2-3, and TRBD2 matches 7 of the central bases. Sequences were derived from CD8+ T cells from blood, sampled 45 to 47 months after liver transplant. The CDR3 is CASSSTSFLTTDTQYF. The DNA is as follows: TGTGCCAGCAGTTCGACTAGCTTCCTCACAACAGATACGCAGTATTTT.